A selection of T cell receptor beta chains follows, all from one sample in a study of T cell repertoires in ileal Crohn's disease. The assay was immunoSEQ multiplex PCR, and TCRdb's table has in-frame clones only and misses some. The sample gives more than 9,500 clones, roughly four fifths of which show up once; roughly 11% is in the top ten. The sequenced material came from ileal tissue. These receptors were taken from an adult with Crohn's disease. Both conserved end residues are trimmed from each CDR3. The D gene is left open where the match is weak.

j_call | d_call | v_call | cdr3_aa
TRBJ2-2 | - | TRBV11-3 | ASSLESNRGGELF
TRBJ2-7 | TRBD2 | TRBV2 | ASKIEVGLVPYEQY
TRBJ1-2 | TRBD1 | TRBV7-8 | ASSSGTGSLYGYT
TRBJ2-1 | TRBD2 | TRBV7-9 | ASRFSGDPYNEQF
TRBJ2-1 | - | TRBV13 | ASSPPQGYEQF
TRBJ1-2 | TRBD1 | TRBV18 | ASSPEQGADYGYT
TRBJ2-5 | - | TRBV19 | ASSTGFRETQY
TRBJ2-7 | - | TRBV6-1 | ASSVSHSSYEQY
TRBJ1-1 | - | TRBV18 | ASSPPGSTEAF
TRBJ1-2 | TRBD1 | TRBV10-3 | AIRLRDRENYGYT
TRBJ1-6 | - | TRBV5-1 | ATSQTQDSPLH
TRBJ2-7 | TRBD1 | TRBV19 | ASSMTGGPYEQY
TRBJ2-1 | TRBD1 | TRBV9 | ASSPLPGQGHNEQF
TRBJ2-7 | - | TRBV6-6 | ASSYSLQGSYEQY
TRBJ1-5 | - | TRBV30 | AWSVGAEQPQH
TRBJ2-4 | TRBD1 | TRBV27 | ASRQGPKNIQY
TRBJ2-5 | TRBD2 | TRBV6-1 | ASSESGGAFETQY
TRBJ2-5 | - | TRBV5-1 | ASSLGGGETQY
TRBJ2-1 | TRBD1 | TRBV5-4 | ASSWDRGNEQF
TRBJ2-3 | - | TRBV20-1 | SARGLGGY
TRBJ2-5 | - | TRBV29-1 | SVELGADETQY
TRBJ2-3 | - | TRBV30 | AWIPGNTQY
TRBJ2-5 | - | TRBV27 | ASSLSGQEETQY
TRBJ2-3 | TRBD2 | TRBV6-5 | ASRRGLAGADTQY
TRBJ1-5 | - | TRBV4-1 | ASSRKTEDSNQPQH
TRBJ1-2 | - | TRBV30 | AWSTGQNTYGYT
TRBJ1-1 | - | TRBV2 | ASRADRTEAF
TRBJ1-2 | - | TRBV6-1 | ASSDTQLPNYGYT
TRBJ1-5 | TRBD1 | TRBV6-1 | ASSSRDRDVRPQH
TRBJ2-3 | - | TRBV2 | ASRQNSDATQY
TRBJ2-2 | TRBD2 | TRBV27 | ASSLFLSGVGELF
TRBJ1-2 | - | TRBV30 | ASPPSSNYGYT
TRBJ2-6 | TRBD1 | TRBV5-6 | ASSRDRVFGANVLT
TRBJ1-1 | - | TRBV9 | ASSVGRPLDEAF
TRBJ2-7 | - | TRBV18 | ASSPTGPPSYEQY
TRBJ1-5 | - | TRBV6-1 | ACYRDNNQPQH
TRBJ1-2 | - | TRBV6-5 | ASSPDTRERDGYT
TRBJ1-2 | TRBD1 | TRBV28 | ASSLMGDRGSRGYT
TRBJ1-5 | TRBD1 | TRBV7-9 | ASSSGQPGNQPQH
TRBJ1-3 | - | TRBV5-1 | ASSVGPAEGNTIY
TRBJ2-2 | - | TRBV7-8 | ASSSYTGELF
TRBJ2-2 | - | TRBV5-1 | ATNPGLNTGELF
TRBJ1-6 | - | TRBV5-1 | ASSSGGSAYNSPLH
TRBJ2-1 | TRBD1 | TRBV5-1 | ASSLGPPGQGSYNEQF
TRBJ1-6 | TRBD1 | TRBV5-5 | ASSLSVTGHSSPLH
TRBJ2-3 | TRBD2 | TRBV6-1 | ASSEGRSGASTDTQY
TRBJ1-1 | TRBD1 | TRBV29-1 | SVGQYTEAF
TRBJ2-7 | TRBD2 | TRBV5-1 | ASSRAGTSGAIYEQY
TRBJ2-7 | TRBD2 | TRBV7-9 | ASSLAAGRNEQY
TRBJ2-7 | - | TRBV6-1 | ASKGSGTNYEQY
TRBJ1-2 | - | TRBV30 | AWLQQGSYGYT
TRBJ2-7 | TRBD1 | TRBV7-9 | ASSPRGRGKYEQY
- | TRBD2 | TRBV10-1 | ASSEGSGIHEQY
TRBJ1-1 | - | TRBV30 | AWSDTSYF